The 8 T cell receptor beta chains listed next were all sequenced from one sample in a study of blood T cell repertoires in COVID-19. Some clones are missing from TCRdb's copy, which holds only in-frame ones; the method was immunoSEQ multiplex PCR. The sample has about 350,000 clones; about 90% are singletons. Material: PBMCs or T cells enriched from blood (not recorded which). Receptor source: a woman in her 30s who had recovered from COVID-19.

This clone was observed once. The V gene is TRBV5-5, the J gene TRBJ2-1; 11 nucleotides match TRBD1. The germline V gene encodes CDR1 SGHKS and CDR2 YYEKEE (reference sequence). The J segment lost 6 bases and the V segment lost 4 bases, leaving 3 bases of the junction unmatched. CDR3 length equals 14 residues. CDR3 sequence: CASSGTGGFNEQFF. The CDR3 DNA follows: TGTGCCAGCAGCGGGACAGGGGGATTCAATGAGCAGTTCTTC. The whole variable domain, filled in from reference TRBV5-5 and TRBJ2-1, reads DAGVTQSPTHLIKTRGQQVTLRCSPISGHKSVSWYQQVLGQGPQFIFQYYEKEERGRGNFPDRFSARQFPNYSSELNVNALLLGDSALYLCASSGTGGFNEQFFGPGTRLTVL.

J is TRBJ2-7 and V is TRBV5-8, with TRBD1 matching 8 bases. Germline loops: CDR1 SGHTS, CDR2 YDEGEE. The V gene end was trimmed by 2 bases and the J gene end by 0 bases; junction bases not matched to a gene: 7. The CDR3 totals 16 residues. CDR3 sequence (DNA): TGTGCCAGCAGCTTTTCTCCGGGACAGGACTCCTACGAGCAGTACTTC. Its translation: CASSFSPGQDSYEQYF.

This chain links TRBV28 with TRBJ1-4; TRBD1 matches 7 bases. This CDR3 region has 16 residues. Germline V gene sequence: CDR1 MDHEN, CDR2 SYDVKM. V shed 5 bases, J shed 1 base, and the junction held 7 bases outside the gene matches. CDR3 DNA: TGTGCCAGCAGTACAACAGGGGCAGTAACTAATGAAAAACTGTTTTTT. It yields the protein CASSTTGAVTNEKLFF. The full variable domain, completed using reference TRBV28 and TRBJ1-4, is DVKVTQSSRYLVKRTGEKVFLECVQDMDHENMFWYRQDPGLGLRLIYFSYDVKMKEKGDIPEGYSVSREKKERFSLILESASTNQTSMYLCASSTTGAVTNEKLFFGSGTQLSVL.

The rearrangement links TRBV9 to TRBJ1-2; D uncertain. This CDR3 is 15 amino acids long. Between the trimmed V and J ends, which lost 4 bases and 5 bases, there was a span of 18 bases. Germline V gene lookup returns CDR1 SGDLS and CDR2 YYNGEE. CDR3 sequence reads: CASSPSGGSRYGYTF. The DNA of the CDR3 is TGTGCCAGCAGCCCTAGCGGCGGGTCTCGTTATGGCTACACCTTC.

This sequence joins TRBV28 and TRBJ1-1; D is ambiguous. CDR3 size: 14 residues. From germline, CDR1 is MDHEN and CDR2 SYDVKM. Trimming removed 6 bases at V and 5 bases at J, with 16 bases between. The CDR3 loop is CASSGHSGETEAFF. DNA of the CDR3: TGTGCCAGCAGCGGCCACAGCGGGGAGACTGAAGCTTTCTTT.

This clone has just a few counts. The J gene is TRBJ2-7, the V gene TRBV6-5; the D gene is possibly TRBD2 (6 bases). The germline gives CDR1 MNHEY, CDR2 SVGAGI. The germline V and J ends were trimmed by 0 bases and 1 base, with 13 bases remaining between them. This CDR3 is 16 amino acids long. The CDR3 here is CASSYSYGGGSYEQYF. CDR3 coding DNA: TGTGCCAGCAGTTACTCGTACGGGGGTGGATCCTACGAGCAGTACTTC.

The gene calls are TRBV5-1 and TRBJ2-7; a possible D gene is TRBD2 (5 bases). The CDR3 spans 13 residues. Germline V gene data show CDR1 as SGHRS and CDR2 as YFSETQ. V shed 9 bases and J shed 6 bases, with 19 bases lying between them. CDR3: CATSRDGRGEQYF. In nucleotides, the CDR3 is TGCGCCACCTCCCGGGATGGGAGAGGCGAGCAGTACTTC.

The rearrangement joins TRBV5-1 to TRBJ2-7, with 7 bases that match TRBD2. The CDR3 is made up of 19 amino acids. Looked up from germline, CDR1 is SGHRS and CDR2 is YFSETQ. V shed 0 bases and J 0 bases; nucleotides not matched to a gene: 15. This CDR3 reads CASSLAESGGGAHSYEQYF. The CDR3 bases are TGCGCCAGCAGCTTGGCGGAAAGCGGCGGGGGTGCTCACTCCTACGAGCAGTACTTC.